This T cell receptor (beta chain) is from a study of early T cells in non-severe SARS-CoV-2 infection. Findings of the study overall: Anti-spike CD8 responses were favored in VDJdb matching, and private and CD4 specificities were missed.

TCRdb re-called the 5' RACE reads through MiXCR, storing one row per CDR3 protein. The repertoire holds 40,000 to 60,000 distinct CDR3 sequences, with about 10% as singletons. This clonotype was recorded many times. Its cognate antigen is unknown. Per germline, CDR1 LGHNA and CDR2 YSLEER. Trimming left V 0 bases short and J 4 bases short, with 6 bases between. The CDR3 has 13 amino acids. Sequences were obtained from whole blood. The chain has TRBV4-3 and TRBJ1-1, with D unresolved. The sequence derives from an adult who was a healthcare worker with PCR-confirmed SARS-CoV-2 infection or an uninfected control (not recorded which). Written as DNA, the CDR3 is TGCGCCAGCAGCCAAGATAAATCCACTGAAGCTTTCTTT. Its protein is CASSQDKSTEAFF.